Following are 13 T cell receptor beta chains from one sample sequenced in a study of cytomegalovirus exposure and HLA in healthy donors. It was with 60 Vbeta and 13 Jbeta primers that the PCR ran. Profiling relied on immunoSEQ multiplex PCR, and the TCRdb table lists in-frame clones only, not all of them. The sample consists of 150,000 to 200,000 clones, roughly an eighth of them appearing once. Material: PBMCs. The source is a man aged 45-65 years in good health and CMV-seropositive.

This clone has more than one count but fewer than ten. V usage is TRBV7-8 and J usage is TRBJ1-4; D perhaps matches TRBD1 (5 bases). The V end was cut by 1 base, the J end by 7 bases, with 13 bases between. This CDR3 has 15 amino acids. Germline-derived CDR1 and CDR2 are SGHVS and FQNEAQ. This chain's CDR3 is CASSLDVVRGEKLFF. The CDR3, as DNA: TGTGCCAGCAGCTTAGATGTCGTTAGGGGTGAAAAACTGTTTTTT.

The rearrangement links TRBV6-5 to TRBJ1-3; no clear D. The CDR3 has 15 residues. The germline V and J ends were trimmed by 0 bases and 4 bases, with 10 bases remaining between them. Germline lookup yields CDR1 MNHEY and CDR2 SVGAGI. The DNA for the CDR3 is TGTGCCAGCAGTTACTCGTCCAGGAGGGGAAACACCATATATTTT. Amino acid sequence: CASSYSSRRGNTIYF.

The genes are TRBV12-2 and TRBJ1-2. TRBV12-2 is a known pseudogene. The CDR3 has 15 residues. The CDR3 region is CASRFLPRREYGYTF. As DNA, the CDR3 is TGTGCAAGTCGCTTCCTACCGCGACGGGAATATGGCTACACCTTC.

This sequence joins TRBV12-5 and TRBJ1-1; D may be TRBD1 (6 bases). V gave up 2 bases and J gave up 6 bases, with 10 bases separating them. Germline lookup yields CDR1 LGHNT and CDR2 FRNRAP. This CDR3 spans 13 amino acids. The CDR3 DNA reads as TGTGCTAGTGGTTTGTGGGGGCGGGCTGAAGCTTTCTTT. It yields the protein CASGLWGRAEAFF.

This clone was found a few times. J is TRBJ2-7 and V is TRBV21-1; the D call in the table, TRBD2, was not verified against the DNA. TRBV21-1 is a documented pseudogene. CDR3 size: 15 residues. The CDR3 here is CASSKEVLACREQYV. The CDR3, as DNA: TGTGCCAGCAGCAAAGAAGTTCTAGCATGTCGGGAGCAGTACGTC.

This clone was picked up a small number of times. The rearrangement uses TRBV27 and TRBJ1-1; 7 nucleotides agree with TRBD1. The germline V gene encodes CDR1 MNHEY and CDR2 SMNVEV (reference sequence). V lost 5 bases to trimming and J lost 3 bases; unmatched junction nucleotides: 12. The CDR3 runs 16 residues. The CDR3 nucleotides are TGTGCCAGCAGTCCTCGGGGCAGGGGGTTGGACACTGAAGCTTTCTTT. Residues: CASSPRGRGLDTEAFF.

V and J are TRBV7-9 and TRBJ2-3; 11 positions match TRBD2. CDR3 length: 17 amino acids. Per germline, CDR1 SEHNR and CDR2 FQNEAQ (reference sequence). Trimming cost V 3 bases and J 4 bases; bases outside gene matches: 9. This CDR3 reads CASSFRLAGLLSDTQYF. The CDR3 DNA reads as TGTGCCAGCAGCTTCCGACTAGCGGGGTTGTTATCAGATACGCAGTATTTT.

This clone came up a few times. A far larger clone is one base from this, pointing to a likely read error. This chain links TRBV10-2 with TRBJ2-7, with D possibly matching TRBD2 (6 bases). From germline, CDR1 is WSHSY and CDR2 SAAADI. The V gene lost 8 bases and the J gene lost 2 bases, with 13 bases spanning the gap. This CDR3 contains 13 residues. The CDR3 loop is CASGGWGAYEQYF. CDR3 nucleotide sequence: TGCGCCAGCGGGGGGTGGGGAGCCTACGAGCAGTACTTC.

The rearrangement links TRBV28 to TRBJ1-6, with 7 nucleotides matching TRBD1. The V and J ends lost 3 bases and 9 bases, in that order; junction bases with no gene match: 8. Looked up from germline, CDR1 is MDHEN and CDR2 is SYDVKM. This CDR3 contains 15 residues. The CDR3 region is CASSLATGPGSPLHF. The CDR3 DNA reads as TGTGCCAGCAGTTTGGCGACAGGGCCAGGTTCACCCCTCCACTTT.

The chain links TRBV18 to TRBJ1-2; 9 nucleotides line up with TRBD1. Germline-derived CDR1 and CDR2 are KGHSH and LQKENI. V trimming: 4 bases; J trimming: 7 bases; junction bases outside the gene matches: 10. The CDR3 length is 15 residues. The CDR3 reads CASSQDRGREGGYTF. The CDR3 nucleotides read TGTGCCAGCTCACAGGACAGGGGAAGAGAGGGTGGCTACACCTTC.

The chain has TRBV30 and TRBJ2-2; tentative D call: TRBD1 (6 bases). The CDR3 covers 15 residues. Trimming removed 2 bases from V and 1 base from J, with 11 bases in between. The germline CDR1 and CDR2 sequences are GTSNPN and SVGIG (reference sequence). This chain's CDR3 is CAWSTGTLNTGELFF. CDR3 coding DNA: TGTGCCTGGAGTACCGGGACATTGAACACCGGGGAGCTGTTTTTT.

This clone has more than one count but fewer than ten. The chain employs TRBV18 and TRBJ1-1; the D gene is possibly TRBD1 (6 bases). V was cut by 3 bases and J by 3 bases, with 8 bases left in between. CDR1 and CDR2 from the germline V gene are KGHSH and LQKENI. The CDR3 is made up of 13 amino acids. CDR3 sequence: CASSPRQDTEAFF. For the CDR3, the DNA is TGTGCCAGCTCACCTCGACAGGACACTGAAGCTTTCTTT.

The chain joins TRBV5-4 to TRBJ2-5; TRBD1 aligns across 8 bases. Losses at the gene ends were 1 base for V and 6 bases for J; bases not matched to a gene: 5. The CDR3 has 14 amino acids. Looked up from germline, CDR1 is SGHNT and CDR2 is YYREEE (reference sequence). CDR3 region: CASSLPGQGQTQYF. The CDR3, as DNA: TGTGCCAGCAGCTTGCCTGGACAGGGACAGACCCAGTACTTC.